This record looks at one TCR beta chain sequence and its context. The data were produced by immunoSEQ multiplex PCR, yet TCRdb's version contains in-frame clones alone and is incomplete. The sample carries 180,000 or so clones, over 80% recorded once. This entry comes from a study of shared clonotypes between healthy human individuals. Study details: Three plates each covered CD4 naive and memory; CD8 naive two, CD8 memory one.

The source of this sequence is a woman aged 25-40 years in good health. Sequenced sample: naive CD4+ T cells sorted from blood. The subset: CD45RA+ positively selected.

CDR3 protein: CASSSPPTYEQYF. The CDR3 DNA follows: TGTGCCAGCAGTTCCCCCCCAACCTACGAGCAGTACTTC. This chain connects TRBV28 to TRBJ2-7; D gene uncertain. Germline assignment: CDR1 MDHEN and CDR2 SYDVKM. Trimming took off 4 bases at V and 2 bases at J, with 9 bases between the two ends. The length of the CDR3 is 13 residues.